The 8 T cell receptor beta chains below all came from one sample that was sequenced in a study of T cell responses to AZD1222 COVID-19 vaccine. Using immunoSEQ multiplex PCR, the repertoire was profiled, and TCRdb retains in-frame clones only, with some absent. This sample has about 180,000 clones; over 85% occur once, and the top ten carry 2.6%. Sequenced material: peripheral blood, taken on day 0 of AZD1222 vaccination. The receptors stem from an adult in good health.

The chain combines TRBV19 with TRBJ2-7, with D tentatively TRBD1 or TRBD2 (5 bases each). The germline V gene encodes CDR1 LNHDA and CDR2 SQIVND (reference sequence). The CDR3 length is 14 residues. Trimming removed 5 bases at V and 3 bases at J, with 14 bases between. The CDR3 protein is CASSPRDGSYEQYF. CDR3 in DNA: TGTGCCAGTAGTCCTCGGGACGGTAGCTACGAGCAGTACTTC.

The chain is built from TRBV5-1 and TRBJ2-1; 7 nucleotides agree with TRBD2. J was trimmed by 3 bases and V by 3 bases; bases with no gene match: 12. Germline V gene lookup returns CDR1 SGHRS and CDR2 YFSETQ. The CDR3 extends over 17 amino acids. The CDR3 region is CASSWDPTSRNYNEQFF. The DNA for the CDR3 is TGCGCCAGCAGCTGGGATCCGACTAGCCGTAACTACAATGAGCAGTTCTTC.

The rearrangement links TRBV19 to TRBJ2-3, with D unclear. V lost 5 bases and J lost 6, with 9 bases in between. CDR1 and CDR2 (germline): LNHDA, SQIVND (reference sequence). The CDR3 is made up of 12 amino acids. CDR3 sequence reads: CASSPGRDTQYF. The CDR3 DNA reads as TGTGCCAGTAGTCCCGGACGTGATACGCAGTATTTT. The variable domain in full, with the rest retrieved from reference TRBV19 and TRBJ2-3, is DGGITQSPKYLFRKEGQNVTLSCEQNLNHDAMYWYRQDPGQGLRLIYYSQIVNDFQKGDIAEGYSVSREKKESFPLTVTSAQKNPTAFYLCASSPGRDTQYFGPGTRLTVL.

The J gene is TRBJ1-6, the V gene TRBV10-3, with 7 bases that match TRBD1. The J segment lost 6 bases and the V segment lost 2 bases, leaving 1 base of the junction unmatched. The germline gives CDR1 ENHRY, CDR2 SYGVKD. The CDR3 length is 14 residues. CDR3 nucleotide sequence: TGTGCCATCAGTGAGGCAGGGGGTAATTCACCCCTCCACTTT. Amino acid sequence: CAISEAGGNSPLHF.

The chain joins TRBV15 to TRBJ1-1, with no clear D. The ends were cut back, 3 bases at V and 0 bases at J, with 8 bases in the middle. Germline V gene lookup returns CDR1 LNHNV and CDR2 YYDKDF (reference sequence). The CDR3 totals 14 residues. The CDR3 DNA follows: TGTGCCACCAGCAGGAGGGAGCTGAACACTGAAGCTTTCTTT. It encodes CATSRRELNTEAFF.

The chain uses TRBV25-1 and TRBJ1-1, with unresolved D. CDR3 size: 11 residues. The germline CDR1 and CDR2 sequences are MGHDK and SYGVNS. Trimming removed 0 bases at V and 7 bases at J, with 3 bases between. Written as DNA, the CDR3 is TGTGCCAGCAGTGAATACGGTGAAGCTTTCTTT. It specifies CASSEYGEAFF.

The rearrangement links TRBV5-6 to TRBJ1-3; 11 nucleotides align to TRBD1. The CDR3 spans 16 residues. The V segment lost 4 bases and the J segment 0 bases; nucleotides outside the gene matches: 3. CDR1 and CDR2 (germline): SGHDT, YYEEEE. The CDR3 nucleotides read TGTGCCAGCAGCATGGGGACAGGGGGCTCTGGAAACACCATATATTTT. Translation: CASSMGTGGSGNTIYF. Based on the CDR3 plus reference TRBV5-6 and TRBJ1-3, the full variable domain is DAGVTQSPTHLIKTRGQQVTLRCSPKSGHDTVSWYQQALGQGPQFIFQYYEEEERQRGNFPDRFSGHQFPNYSSELNVNALLLGDSALYLCASSMGTGGSGNTIYFGEGSWLTVV.

V and J are TRBV4-2 and TRBJ2-1; 11 bases agree with TRBD2. The length of the CDR3 is 17 residues. CDR1 is LGHNA, CDR2 YNFKEQ, per germline. Germline trimming cut 1 base from V and 2 bases from J; bases unmatched to any gene: 4. Here the CDR3 DNA reads TGTGCCAGCAGCCAAGGAGGGACTAGCGGAGCCTACAATGAGCAGTTCTTC. It translates to CASSQGGTSGAYNEQFF.